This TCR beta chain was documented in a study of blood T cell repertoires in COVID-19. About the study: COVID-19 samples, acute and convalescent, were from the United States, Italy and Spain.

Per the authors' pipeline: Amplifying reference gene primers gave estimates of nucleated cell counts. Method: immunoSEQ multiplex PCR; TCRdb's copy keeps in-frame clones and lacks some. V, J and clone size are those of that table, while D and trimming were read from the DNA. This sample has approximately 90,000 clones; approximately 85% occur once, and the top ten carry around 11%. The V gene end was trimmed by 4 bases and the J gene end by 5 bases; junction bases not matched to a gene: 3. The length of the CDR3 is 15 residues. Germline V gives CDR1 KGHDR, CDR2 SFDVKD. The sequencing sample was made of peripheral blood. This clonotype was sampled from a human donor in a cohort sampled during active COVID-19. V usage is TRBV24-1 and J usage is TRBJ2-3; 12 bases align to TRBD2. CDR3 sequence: CATSDTSGGLDTQYF. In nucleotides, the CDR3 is TGTGCCACCAGTGACACTAGCGGGGGGCTAGATACGCAGTATTTT.